The present entry profiles one T cell receptor beta chain with its context. The use of a sample-barcoded 5' primer and a J-beta primer mix characterized a second PCR of roughly 6 to 12 cycles. MiXCR was run by TCRdb on the 5' RACE reads, yielding one entry per CDR3 protein. The profile covers more than 650,000 distinct CDR3 sequences, with roughly 24% appearing a single time and around 3% taken by the ten largest. This CDR3 spans 14 amino acids. Trimming cost V 6 bases and J 12 bases; bases outside gene matches: 10. CDR1 is SEHNR, CDR2 FQNEAQ, per germline (reference sequence). This sample is part of a study of blood T cells in healthy people across ages. This same sample was also part of a study on T cells of mothers and their children.

Sequences were obtained from blood. The V call is TRBV7-9, the J call TRBJ2-1; 11 bases align to TRBD2. This receptor was obtained from a boy aged 5-17 years in good health. This CDR3 is CASSSGTSGLGQFF. The CDR3 DNA follows: TGTGCCAGCAGTTCCGGGACTAGCGGCCTTGGGCAGTTCTTC.